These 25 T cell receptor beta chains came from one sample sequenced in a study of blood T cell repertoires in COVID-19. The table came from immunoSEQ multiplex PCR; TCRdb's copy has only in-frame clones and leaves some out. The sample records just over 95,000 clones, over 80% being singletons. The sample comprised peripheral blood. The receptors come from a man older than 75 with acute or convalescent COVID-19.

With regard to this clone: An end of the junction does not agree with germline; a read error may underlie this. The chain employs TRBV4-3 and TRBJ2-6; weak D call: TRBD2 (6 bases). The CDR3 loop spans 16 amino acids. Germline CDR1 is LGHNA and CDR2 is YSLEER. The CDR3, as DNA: TGCGCCAGCAGCCAAGATGCAGGGTGGGGGGTCAACGTCCTGACTTTC. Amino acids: CASSQDAGWGVNVLTF.

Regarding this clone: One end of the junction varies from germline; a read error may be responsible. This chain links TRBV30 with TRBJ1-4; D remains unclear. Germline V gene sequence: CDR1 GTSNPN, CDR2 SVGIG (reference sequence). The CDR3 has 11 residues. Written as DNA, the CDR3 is TGTGCCTGGAGTGGTCCGGCCTACAGTCTTTTT. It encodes CAWSGPAYSLF.

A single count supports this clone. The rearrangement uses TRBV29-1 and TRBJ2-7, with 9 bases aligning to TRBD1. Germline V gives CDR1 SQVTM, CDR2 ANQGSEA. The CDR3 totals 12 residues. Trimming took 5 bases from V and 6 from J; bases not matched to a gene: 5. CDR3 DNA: TGCAGCGTTTCCGGGACAGGGTCCGAGCAGTACTTC. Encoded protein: CSVSGTGSEQYF.

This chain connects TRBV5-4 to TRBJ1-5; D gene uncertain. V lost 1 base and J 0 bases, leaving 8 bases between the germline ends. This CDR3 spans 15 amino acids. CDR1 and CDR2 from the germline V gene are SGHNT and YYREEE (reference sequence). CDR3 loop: CASSLKGDSNQPQHF. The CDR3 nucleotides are TGTGCCAGCAGCTTGAAGGGAGATAGCAATCAGCCCCAGCATTTT.

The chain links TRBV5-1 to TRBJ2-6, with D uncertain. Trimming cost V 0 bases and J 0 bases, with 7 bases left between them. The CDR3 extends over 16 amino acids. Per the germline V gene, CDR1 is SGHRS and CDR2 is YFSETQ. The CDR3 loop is CASSLGASSGANVLTF. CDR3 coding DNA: TGCGCCAGCAGCTTGGGGGCCAGCTCTGGGGCCAACGTCCTGACTTTC.

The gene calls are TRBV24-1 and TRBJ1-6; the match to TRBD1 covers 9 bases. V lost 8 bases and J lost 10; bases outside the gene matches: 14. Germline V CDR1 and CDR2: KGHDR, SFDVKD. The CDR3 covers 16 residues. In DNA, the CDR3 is TGTGCCACCATGAACAGGGGGCTCCCGAGTCCGTCACCCCTCCACTTT. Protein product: CATMNRGLPSPSPLHF.

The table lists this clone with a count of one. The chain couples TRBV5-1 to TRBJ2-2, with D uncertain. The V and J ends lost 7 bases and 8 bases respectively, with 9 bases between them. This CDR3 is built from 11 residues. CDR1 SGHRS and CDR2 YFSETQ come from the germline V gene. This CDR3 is CASAEAGELFF. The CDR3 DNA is TGCGCCAGCGCCGAGGCGGGGGAGCTGTTTTTT.

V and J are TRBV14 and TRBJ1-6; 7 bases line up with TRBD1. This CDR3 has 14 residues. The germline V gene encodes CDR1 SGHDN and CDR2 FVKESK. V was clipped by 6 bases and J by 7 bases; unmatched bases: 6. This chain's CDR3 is CASRLTGRNSPLHF. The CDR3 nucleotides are TGTGCCAGCAGGTTGACAGGGAGGAATTCACCCCTCCACTTT. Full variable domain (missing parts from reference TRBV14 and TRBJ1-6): EAGVTQFPSHSVIEKGQTVTLRCDPISGHDNLYWYRRVMGKEIKFLLHFVKESKQDESGMPNNRFLAERTGGTYSTLKVQPAELEDSGVYFCASRLTGRNSPLHFGNGTRLTVT.

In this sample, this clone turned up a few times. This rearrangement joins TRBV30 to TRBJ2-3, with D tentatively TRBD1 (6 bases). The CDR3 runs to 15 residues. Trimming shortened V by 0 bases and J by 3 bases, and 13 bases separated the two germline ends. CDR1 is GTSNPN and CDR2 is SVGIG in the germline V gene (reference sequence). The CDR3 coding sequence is TGTGCCTGGAGTGTATTAGGGGGAACGACAGATACGCAGTATTTT. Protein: CAWSVLGGTTDTQYF.

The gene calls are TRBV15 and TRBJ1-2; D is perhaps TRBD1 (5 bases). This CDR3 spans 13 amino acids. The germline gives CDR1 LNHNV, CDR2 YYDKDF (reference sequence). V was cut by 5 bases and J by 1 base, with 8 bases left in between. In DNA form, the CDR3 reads TGTGCCACCAGCCAGGACAATAACTATGGCTACACCTTC. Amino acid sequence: CATSQDNNYGYTF.

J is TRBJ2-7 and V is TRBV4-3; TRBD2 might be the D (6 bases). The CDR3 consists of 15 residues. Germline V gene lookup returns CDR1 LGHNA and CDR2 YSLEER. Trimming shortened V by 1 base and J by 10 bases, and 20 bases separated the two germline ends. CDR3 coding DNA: TGCGCCAGCAGCCAAGGCGCAGGGACCGGGGGTCGACAGTACTTC. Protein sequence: CASSQGAGTGGRQYF.

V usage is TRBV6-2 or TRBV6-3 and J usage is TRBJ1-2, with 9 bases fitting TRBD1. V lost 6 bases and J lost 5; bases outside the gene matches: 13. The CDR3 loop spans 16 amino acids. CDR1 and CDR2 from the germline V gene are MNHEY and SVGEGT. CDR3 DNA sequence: TGTGCCAGCAGCCGGACAGGGGTTTTTGATTCTTATGGCTACACCTTC. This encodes CASSRTGVFDSYGYTF.

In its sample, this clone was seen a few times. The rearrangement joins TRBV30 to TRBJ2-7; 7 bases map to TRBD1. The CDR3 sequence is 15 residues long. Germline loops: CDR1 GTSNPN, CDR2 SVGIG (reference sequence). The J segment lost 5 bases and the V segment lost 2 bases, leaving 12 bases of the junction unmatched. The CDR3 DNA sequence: TGTGCCTGGAGTCTAGCTTTGACAGGGATCAACGAGCAGTACTTC. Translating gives CAWSLALTGINEQYF.

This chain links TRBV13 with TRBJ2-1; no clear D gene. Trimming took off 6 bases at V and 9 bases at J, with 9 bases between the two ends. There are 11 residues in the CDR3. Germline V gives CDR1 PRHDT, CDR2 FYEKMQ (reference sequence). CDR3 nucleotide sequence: TGTGCCAGCAGTTCAAACACTGAGCAGTTCTTC. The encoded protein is CASSSNTEQFF.

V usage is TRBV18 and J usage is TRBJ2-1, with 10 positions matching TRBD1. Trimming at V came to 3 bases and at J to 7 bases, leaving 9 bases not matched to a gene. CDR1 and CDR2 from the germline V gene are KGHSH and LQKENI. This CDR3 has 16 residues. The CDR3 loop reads CASSPRQGATRNEQFF. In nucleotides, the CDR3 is TGTGCCAGCTCACCCAGACAGGGGGCCACGAGGAATGAGCAGTTCTTC.

The CDR3 spells CASSPGQGAYEQFF. CDR3 in DNA: TGTGCCAGCAGCCCGGGACAGGGGGCCTATGAGCAGTTCTTC. The gene calls are TRBV9 and TRBJ2-1; 12 bases are a match to TRBD1. V was pared by 4 bases and J by 8 bases, with 4 bases of the junction left unmatched. Germline CDR1 is SGDLS and CDR2 is YYNGEE. The CDR3 is 14 amino acids.

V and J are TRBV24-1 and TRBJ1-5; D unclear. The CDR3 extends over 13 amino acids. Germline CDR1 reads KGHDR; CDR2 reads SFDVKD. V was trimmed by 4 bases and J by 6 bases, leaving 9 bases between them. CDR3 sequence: CATSDPGGQPQHF. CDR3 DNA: TGTGCCACCAGTGACCCTGGAGGTCAGCCCCAGCATTTT.

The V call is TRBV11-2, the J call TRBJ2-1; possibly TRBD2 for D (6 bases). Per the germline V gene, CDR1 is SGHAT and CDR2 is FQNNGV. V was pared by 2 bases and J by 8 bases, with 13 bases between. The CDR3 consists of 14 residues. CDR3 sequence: CASSLILGSYEQFF. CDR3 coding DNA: TGTGCCAGCAGCTTAATTCTCGGGAGCTATGAGCAGTTCTTC.

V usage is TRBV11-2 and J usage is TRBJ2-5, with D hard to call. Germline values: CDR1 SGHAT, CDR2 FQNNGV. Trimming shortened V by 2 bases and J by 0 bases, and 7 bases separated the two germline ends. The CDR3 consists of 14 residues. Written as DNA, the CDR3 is TGTGCCAGCAGCTTATCGACAAACCAAGAGACCCAGTACTTC. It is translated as CASSLSTNQETQYF. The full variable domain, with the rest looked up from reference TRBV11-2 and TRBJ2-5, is EAGVAQSPRYKIIEKRQSVAFWCNPISGHATLYWYQQILGQGPKLLIQFQNNGVVDDSQLPKDRFSAERLKGVDSTLKIQPAKLEDSAVYLCASSLSTNQETQYFGPGTRLLVL.

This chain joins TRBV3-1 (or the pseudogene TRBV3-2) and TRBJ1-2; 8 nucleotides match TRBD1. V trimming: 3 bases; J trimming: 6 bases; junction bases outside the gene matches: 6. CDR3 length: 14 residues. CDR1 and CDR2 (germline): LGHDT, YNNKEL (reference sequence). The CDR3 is CASSQNDRGDGYTF. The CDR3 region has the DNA TGTGCCAGCAGCCAGAACGACAGGGGTGATGGCTACACCTTC.

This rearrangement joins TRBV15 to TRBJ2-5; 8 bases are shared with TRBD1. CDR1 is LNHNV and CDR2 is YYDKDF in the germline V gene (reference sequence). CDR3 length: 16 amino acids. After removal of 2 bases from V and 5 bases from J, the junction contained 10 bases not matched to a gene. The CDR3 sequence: CATSRTGTGVGETQYF. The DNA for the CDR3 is TGTGCCACCAGCAGAACCGGGACAGGCGTCGGCGAGACCCAGTACTTC. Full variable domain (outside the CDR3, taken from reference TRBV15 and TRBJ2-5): DAMVIQNPRYQVTQFGKPVTLSCSQTLNHNVMYWYQQKSSQAPKLLFHYYDKDFNNEADTPDNFQSRRPNTSFCFLDIRSPGLGDTAMYLCATSRTGTGVGETQYFGPGTRLLVL.

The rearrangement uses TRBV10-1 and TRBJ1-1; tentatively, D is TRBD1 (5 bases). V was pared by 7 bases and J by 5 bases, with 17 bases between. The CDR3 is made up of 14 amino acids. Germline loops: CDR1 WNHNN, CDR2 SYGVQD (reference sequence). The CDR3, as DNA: TGCGCCAGCACCCGGGACTCCACGGGGACTGAAGCTTTCTTT. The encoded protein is CASTRDSTGTEAFF.

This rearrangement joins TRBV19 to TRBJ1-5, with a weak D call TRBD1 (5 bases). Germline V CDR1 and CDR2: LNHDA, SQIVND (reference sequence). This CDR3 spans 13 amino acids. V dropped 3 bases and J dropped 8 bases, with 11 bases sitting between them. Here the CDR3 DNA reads TGTGCCAGTAGTATTTCAGGGATCAAGCCCCAGCATTTT. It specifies CASSISGIKPQHF. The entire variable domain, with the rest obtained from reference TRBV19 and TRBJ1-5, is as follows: DGGITQSPKYLFRKEGQNVTLSCEQNLNHDAMYWYRQDPGQGLRLIYYSQIVNDFQKGDIAEGYSVSREKKESFPLTVTSAQKNPTAFYLCASSISGIKPQHFGDGTRLSIL.

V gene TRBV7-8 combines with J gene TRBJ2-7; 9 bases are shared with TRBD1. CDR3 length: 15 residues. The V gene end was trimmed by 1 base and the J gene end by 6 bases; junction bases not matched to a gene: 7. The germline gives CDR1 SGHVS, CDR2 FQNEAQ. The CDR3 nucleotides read TGTGCCAGCAGCTTAGAGGGACAGGGAAGGCCCGAGCAGTACTTC. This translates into CASSLEGQGRPEQYF.

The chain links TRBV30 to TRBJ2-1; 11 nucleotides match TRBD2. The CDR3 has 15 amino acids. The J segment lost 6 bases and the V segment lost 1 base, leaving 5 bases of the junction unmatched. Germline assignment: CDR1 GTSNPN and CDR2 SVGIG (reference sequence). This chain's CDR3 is CAWSGLAGRRNEQFF. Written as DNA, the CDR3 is TGTGCCTGGAGTGGACTAGCGGGAAGGCGCAATGAGCAGTTCTTC.